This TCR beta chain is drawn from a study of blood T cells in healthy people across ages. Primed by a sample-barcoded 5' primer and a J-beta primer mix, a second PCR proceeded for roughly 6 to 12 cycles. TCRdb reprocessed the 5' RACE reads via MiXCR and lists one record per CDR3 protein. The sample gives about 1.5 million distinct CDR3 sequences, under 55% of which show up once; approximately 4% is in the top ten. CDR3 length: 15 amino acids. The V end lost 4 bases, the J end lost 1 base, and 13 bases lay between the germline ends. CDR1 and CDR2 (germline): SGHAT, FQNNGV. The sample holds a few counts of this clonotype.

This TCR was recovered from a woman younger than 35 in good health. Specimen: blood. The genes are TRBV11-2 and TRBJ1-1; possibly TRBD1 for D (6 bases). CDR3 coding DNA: TGTGCCAGCAGCTATGCCGGGACACAGAACACTGAAGCTTTCTTT. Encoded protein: CASSYAGTQNTEAFF.